The clone carrying this T cell receptor beta chain appeared a few times. Its target is unknown. The sample originates from a study of cytomegalovirus exposure and HLA in healthy donors. Study-wide points: A few V segments could not be told apart, such as TRBV6-2 and TRBV6-3, and were left out. TCR beta sequences numbering 15,000 to 20,000 were associated with HLA alleles at 0.05 false discovery rate in a later analysis.

The CDR3 totals 18 residues. V lost 4 bases, J lost 8 bases, and 20 bases stayed unmatched. The germline CDR1 and CDR2 sequences are LNHDA and SQIVND (reference sequence). PCR employed 60 Vbeta and 13 Jbeta primers. TCRdb keeps only in-frame clones here, not all; method: immunoSEQ multiplex PCR. The table includes 150,000 to 200,000 clones, 9.5% detected once. This clonotype was obtained from a woman in her twenties or thirties in good health and CMV-seropositive. The specimen was PBMCs. The rearrangement links TRBV19 to TRBJ2-1; 7 bases match TRBD2. CDR3 loop: CASSNPPWRENRYDEQFF. CDR3 DNA sequence: TGTGCCAGTAGTAATCCCCCTTGGCGGGAGAATCGGTACGATGAGCAGTTCTTC. Using reference TRBV19 and TRBJ2-1 for the parts outside the CDR3, the full variable domain is DGGITQSPKYLFRKEGQNVTLSCEQNLNHDAMYWYRQDPGQGLRLIYYSQIVNDFQKGDIAEGYSVSREKKESFPLTVTSAQKNPTAFYLCASSNPPWRENRYDEQFFGPGTRLTVL.